The sequence of this T cell receptor (beta chain) was determined in a study of regulatory T cells in long-lasting Graves disease. With iRepertoire HTBI primers and Arm-PCR of CDR3 regions, TCR beta libraries were built. TCRdb re-called the multiplex PCR reads through MiXCR, storing one row per CDR3 protein. This sample has approximately 440,000 distinct CDR3 sequences, with about 17% found just once. In the case of this clonotype: Since a much larger clone is just one base distant, this may be a read error.

The time point: newly diagnosed GD, antithyroid drugs for less than 3 months. After RNA was extracted from PBMCs, the TCR library was made from it. Germline V gene data show CDR1 as MNHEY and CDR2 as SMNVEV (reference sequence). The CDR3 sequence is 15 residues long. This same sample was also part of a study on T cells in Graves' hyperthyroidism and ophthalmopathy.

The material was peripheral blood mononuclear cells (PBMCs), obtained at new diagnosis, from a patient treated with antithyroid drugs. The origin of this receptor is a man aged 40-49 years with Graves disease. The chain links TRBV27 to TRBJ2-6, with D maybe TRBD1 (5 bases). CDR3 protein: CASSHRSSGASVLTF. In DNA form, the CDR3 reads TGTGCCAGCAGTCATCGGAGCTCTGGGGCCAGCGTCCTGACTTTC.